A selection of T cell receptor beta chains follows, all from one sample in a study of technical replicates of blood from several donors. The assay was immunoSEQ multiplex PCR, and TCRdb's table has in-frame clones only and misses some. The sample carries 75,000 to 85,000 clones, approximately 95% recorded once. Sequenced input: T cells isolated from PBMCs. These receptors all stem from a human donor in good health. CDR3s include the opening cysteine and the closing phenylalanine or tryptophan. The D gene is left open where the match is weak. Size tells how often a clone was seen (once, few, many) or the class of an expanded clone, and some rows leave it out.

>TRBJ1-5|TRBD1|TRBV7-8|.
CASSLARGGTGNQPQHF
TGTGCCAGCAGCTTAGCGAGGGGGGGGACAGGTAATCAGCCCCAGCATTTT
>TRBJ1-4|.|TRBV11-2|.
CASSTPGTTTNEKLFF
TGTGCCAGCAGCACACCCGGGACAACAACTAATGAAAAACTGTTTTTT
>TRBJ1-2|.|TRBV6-6|.
CAIYFGDGYTF
TGTGCCATCTATTTCGGGGATGGCTACACCTTC
>TRBJ2-7|TRBD1|TRBV4-2|.
CASSQETGSSYEQYF
TGTGCCAGCAGCCAAGAGACAGGGAGCTCCTACGAGCAGTACTTC
>TRBJ2-3|TRBD1|TRBV30|.
CAWSVPGGMYSGTDTQYF
TGTGCCTGGAGTGTACCAGGGGGCATGTATTCGGGTACAGATACGCAGTATTTT
>TRBJ2-2|TRBD1|TRBV5-8|.
CASSLGQGITGELFF
TGTGCCAGCAGCTTGGGACAGGGGATCACCGGGGAGCTGTTTTTT
>TRBJ1-1|.|TRBV20-1|.
CSAFDILGAFF
TGCAGTGCTTTTGACATTCTTGGAGCTTTCTTT
>TRBJ2-7|.|TRBV15|.
CATSVRSGKPEQYF
TGTGCCACCAGCGTACGCTCGGGGAAACCTGAGCAGTACTTC
>TRBJ2-5|TRBD2|TRBV11-3|.
CASSAGLARGETQYF
TGTGCCAGCAGCGCGGGACTAGCCAGGGGAGAGACCCAGTACTTC
>TRBJ2-7|TRBD2|TRBV7-2|.
CASSLFSGGLLF
TGTGCCAGCAGCTTATTTTCGGGGGGACTTCTCTTC
>TRBJ2-5|.|TRBV4-1|.
CASSHIETQYF
TGCGCCAGCAGCCACATAGAGACCCAGTACTTC
>TRBJ1-2|TRBD1|TRBV28|.
CASSATGGGYTF
TGTGCCAGCAGTGCTACAGGGGGAGGCTACACCTTC
>TRBJ1-1|.|TRBV28|once
CASTNYRDPHTEAFF
TGTGCCAGCACGAATTACAGGGACCCCCACACTGAAGCTTTCTTT
>TRBJ2-2|TRBD2|TRBV19|.
CASSTIAGGGTGELFF
TGTGCCAGTAGTACGATAGCGGGAGGGGGCACCGGGGAGCTGTTTTTT
>TRBJ2-7|TRBD1|TRBV5-6|.
CASSSRTGSYEQYF
TGTGCCAGCAGCTCCCGGACAGGATCCTACGAGCAGTACTTC
>TRBJ1-1|.|TRBV6-6|once
CASSYGGANTEAFF
TGTGCCAGCAGTTACGGGGGGGCGAACACTGAAGCTTTCTTT
>TRBJ2-1|.|TRBV5-6|.
CASSRRALNEQFF
TGTGCCAGCAGCAGGAGGGCACTCAATGAGCAGTTCTTC
>TRBJ2-7|TRBD1|TRBV6-5|.
CASSYYGTGNYEQYF
TGTGCCAGCAGTTACTATGGGACAGGGAACTACGAGCAGTACTTC
>TRBJ2-3|.|TRBV7-9|.
CASSLWASVGDTQYF
TGTGCCAGCAGCTTATGGGCTTCGGTCGGAGATACGCAGTATTTT
>TRBJ1-2|.|TRBV6-5|.
CASSYKKRVYGYTF
TGTGCCAGCAGTTATAAAAAACGGGTTTATGGCTACACCTTC
>TRBJ2-7|TRBD1|TRBV10-3|once
CARGQPPYEQYF
TGTGCCAGGGGACAGCCTCCCTACGAGCAGTACTTC
>TRBJ2-7|TRBD2|TRBV29-1|.
CSVGLAAAGEQYF
TGCAGCGTCGGACTAGCGGCAGCGGGAGAGCAGTACTTC
>TRBJ2-2|.|TRBV19|.
CASSWPGELFF
TGTGCCAGTAGTTGGCCCGGGGAGCTGTTTTTT
>TRBJ1-2|TRBD1|TRBV18|.
CASSTGFGQGHGYTF
TGTGCCAGCTCAACCGGCTTTGGACAGGGGCATGGCTACACCTTC
>TRBJ2-1|.|TRBV9|.
CASSPRPPGDEQFF
TGTGCCAGCAGCCCTAGGCCGCCGGGGGATGAGCAGTTCTTC
>TRBJ2-1|TRBD2|TRBV11-3|.
CASSPSGINNEQFF
TGTGCCAGCAGCCCTAGCGGGATAAACAATGAGCAGTTCTTC
>TRBJ1-2|TRBD1|TRBV18|.
CASSQGDRGRGYTF
TGTGCCAGCTCACAAGGGGACAGGGGACGTGGCTACACCTTC
>TRBJ2-2|.|TRBV10-3|.
CAISGGANTGELFF
TGTGCCATCAGTGGGGGAGCGAACACCGGGGAGCTGTTTTTT
>TRBJ2-7|TRBD2|TRBV10-3|.
CAISWTSGSTVEWHEQYF
TGTGCCATCAGTTGGACTAGCGGGAGTACAGTAGAATGGCACGAGCAGTACTTC
>TRBJ1-2|.|TRBV7-9|.
CASVGGGLDGYTF
TGTGCCAGCGTAGGGGGAGGGTTAGATGGCTACACCTTC
>TRBJ2-1|TRBD2|TRBV18|.
CASSPSREVYNEQFF
TGTGCCAGCTCACCCAGCCGGGAGGTCTACAATGAGCAGTTCTTC
>TRBJ1-1|.|TRBV6-5|.
CASSSGGYTEAFF
TGTGCCAGCAGTTCGGGGGGGTACACTGAAGCTTTCTTT
>TRBJ2-7|.|TRBV5-8|.
CASSLELGRSEQYF
TGTGCCAGCAGCTTGGAGTTGGGGAGGAGCGAGCAGTACTTC
>TRBJ1-5|TRBD1|TRBV27|.
CASSLTGGDQPQHF
TGTGCCAGCAGTCTGACAGGGGGGGATCAGCCCCAGCATTTT
>TRBJ2-1|.|TRBV28|.
CASRDQDASYNEQFF
TGTGCCAGCCGCGATCAGGATGCTTCCTACAATGAGCAGTTCTTC
>TRBJ2-7|.|TRBV28|.
CASRDSLYEQYF
TGTGCCAGCCGGGACTCTCTCTACGAGCAGTACTTC
>TRBJ1-1|TRBD1|TRBV6-5|.
CASSYRDRGNTEAFF
TGTGCCAGCAGTTACCGAGACAGGGGGAACACTGAAGCTTTCTTT
>TRBJ2-7|.|TRBV11-2|.
CASSFRGGPYGSGYEQYF
TGTGCCAGCAGCTTTAGGGGGGGTCCTTACGGGAGTGGGTACGAGCAGTACTTC
>TRBJ2-3|.|TRBV30|.
CAWSEEVHSTDTQYF
TGTGCCTGGAGTGAGGAGGTCCATAGCACAGATACGCAGTATTTT
>TRBJ2-6|.|TRBV9|.
CASSVAGANVLTF
TGTGCCAGCAGCGTAGCAGGGGCCAACGTCCTGACTTTC
>TRBJ2-7|TRBD1|TRBV5-4|.
CASSPGQGRHEQYF
TGTGCCAGCAGCCCGGGACAGGGTAGGCACGAGCAGTACTTC
>TRBJ1-1|TRBD1|TRBV10-3|.
CAISERTGMNTEAFF
TGTGCCATCAGTGAGAGGACAGGGATGAACACTGAAGCTTTCTTT
>TRBJ2-7|TRBD2|TRBV15|.
CATSRTSGSYEQYF
TGTGCCACCAGCAGGACTAGCGGTTCCTACGAGCAGTACTTC
>TRBJ2-3|TRBD2|TRBV5-1|.
CASSTGTRRDTQYF
TGCGCCAGCAGCACCGGGACTAGAAGAGATACGCAGTATTTT
>TRBJ2-7|.|TRBV20-1|.
CSARTSYEQYF
TGCAGTGCTAGGACTAGCTACGAGCAGTACTTC
>TRBJ1-1|.|TRBV11-3|.
CASSLGRGTEAFF
TGTGCCAGCAGCTTAGGCAGGGGCACTGAAGCTTTCTTT
>TRBJ2-7|TRBD2|TRBV6-5|.
CASSYSLAGEPYEQYF
TGTGCCAGCAGTTACTCGCTAGCGGGAGAACCCTACGAGCAGTACTTC
>TRBJ2-3|.|TRBV2|.
CASSEARSSTDTQYF
TGTGCCAGCAGTGAAGCGCGCTCTAGCACAGATACGCAGTATTTT
>TRBJ1-1|.|TRBV2|.
CASSRTEGTEAFF
TGTGCCAGCAGCCGGACAGAGGGCACTGAAGCTTTCTTT
>TRBJ2-7|TRBD2|TRBV7-9|once
CASSLVPSGYSYEQYF
TGTGCCAGCAGCTTAGTCCCTAGCGGGTATTCCTACGAGCAGTACTTC
>TRBJ2-3|.|TRBV19|.
CASSGQLTDTQYF
TGTGCCAGTAGTGGGCAGCTCACAGATACGCAGTATTTT
>TRBJ2-7|.|TRBV7-9|.
CASSLEGGYEQYF
TGTGCCAGCAGCTTAGAAGGGGGCTACGAGCAGTACTTC
>TRBJ2-3|.|TRBV9|.
CASSVVPTGPSTDTQYF
TGTGCCAGCAGCGTAGTCCCGACAGGACCTAGCACAGATACGCAGTATTTT
>TRBJ2-3|TRBD2|TRBV27|.
CASSLSGRSTDTQYF
TGTGCCAGCAGTTTGAGCGGGAGGTCCACAGATACGCAGTATTTT
>TRBJ1-4|.|TRBV6-5|.
CASSLDRKNEKLFF
TGTGCCAGCAGCCTAGACAGGAAGAATGAAAAACTGTTTTTT